One and the same sample provided the 20 T cell receptor beta chains below, sequenced in a study of OX40 agonist ivuxolimab in advanced cancers. Clones were sequenced by immunoSEQ multiplex PCR, and TCRdb holds only the in-frame ones, with some missing. The sample has some 70,000 clones; about 81% are singletons. Material: CD4+ or CD8+ T cells sorted from blood, obtained in a trial of the OX40 agonist ivuxolimab. These receptors were taken from an adult with an advanced solid tumor such as melanoma, head and neck, liver or kidney cancer.

The chain uses TRBV7-3 and TRBJ1-1; D remains ambiguous. CDR1 is SGHTA, CDR2 FQGTGA, per germline. V was shortened by 1 base and J by 1 base, with 7 bases between the two germline ends. The CDR3 is made up of 14 amino acids. The CDR3 bases are TGTGCCAGCAGCTTAAATCCGGGGAACACTGAAGCTTTCTTT. It codes for CASSLNPGNTEAFF.

In DNA, the CDR3 is TGTGCCAGCTCACCACAACAGGGGGACAATCAGCCCCAGCATTTT. It translates to CASSPQQGDNQPQHF. The chain links TRBV18 to TRBJ1-5, with 8 bases that match TRBD1. This CDR3 has 15 amino acids. Trimming took 1 base from V and 3 from J; bases not matched to a gene: 2. Germline CDR1 reads KGHSH; CDR2 reads LQKENI.

The chain combines TRBV28 with TRBJ1-2, with D maybe TRBD1 (6 bases). Trimming cost V 6 bases and J 4 bases, with 12 bases left between them. CDR3 size: 13 residues. The germline V gene encodes CDR1 MDHEN and CDR2 SYDVKM. The chain's CDR3 is CASRPGQFYGYTF. CDR3 sequence (DNA): TGTGCCAGCAGACCTGGACAGTTCTATGGCTACACCTTC.

As regards this clone: Other DNA sequences in this specimen translate into the identical CDR3. The V and J genes are TRBV6-4 and TRBJ1-3, with 10 bases identical to TRBD1. The junction had 5 bases not matched to a gene; V was cut back by 2 bases and J by 7 bases. The CDR3 is 15 residues long. Germline V gene data show CDR1 as MRHNA and CDR2 as SNTAGT. CDR3 sequence: CASSDAGQGRNTIYF. CDR3 nucleotide sequence: TGTGCCAGCAGTGACGCGGGACAGGGGCGGAACACCATATATTTT.

The rearrangement joins TRBV23-1 to TRBJ2-7; D unclear. TRBV23-1 is an ORF, with its function uncertain. The CDR3 consists of 13 residues. V lost 6 bases to trimming and J lost 5 bases, with 14 bases between them. The CDR3 DNA reads as TGCGCCAGCAGCCGAGGACCGTTTCACGAGCAGTACGTC. Translated: CASSRGPFHEQYV.

This rearrangement joins TRBV2 to TRBJ1-5; 7 bases line up with TRBD1. Trimming cost V 6 bases and J 2 bases; bases outside gene matches: 7. This CDR3 has 15 residues. The germline gives CDR1 SNHLY, CDR2 FYNNEI. CDR3 nucleotide sequence: TGTGCCAGCAGCTGGGACAGAACCGGCAATCAGCCCCAGCATTTT. Translation gives CASSWDRTGNQPQHF.

The count of this clone is one. The chain uses TRBV5-1 and TRBJ1-2, with a weak D call TRBD1 (6 bases). The V end lost 4 bases, the J end lost 4 bases, and 17 bases lay between the germline ends. The CDR3 spans 15 residues. From germline, CDR1 is SGHRS and CDR2 YFSETQ. CDR3: CASSPLAGASYGYTF. CDR3 sequence (DNA): TGCGCCAGCAGCCCCCTGGCGGGGGCTAGCTATGGCTACACCTTC.

V and J are TRBV6-5 and TRBJ2-7, with D tentatively TRBD1 or TRBD2 (7 bases each). Between the trimmed V and J ends, which lost 6 bases and 5 bases, there was a span of 17 bases. Per germline, CDR1 MNHEY and CDR2 SVGAGI. The CDR3 consists of 14 residues. The CDR3 here is CASSPPGRGHEQYF. CDR3 sequence (DNA): TGTGCCAGCAGCCCCCCGGGGAGGGGGCACGAGCAGTACTTC.

V usage is TRBV7-6 and J usage is TRBJ2-1; TRBD1 is a possible D gene (6 bases). Germline V CDR1 and CDR2: SGHVS, FNYEAQ. V shed 6 bases and J shed 7 bases, with 19 bases lying between them. The CDR3 is 15 amino acids. CDR3 sequence reads: CASSKVRGKENEQFF. DNA for the CDR3: TGTGCCAGCAGTAAGGTCAGGGGAAAAGAGAATGAGCAGTTCTTC.

This clone appeared once. The chain recombines TRBV11-2 with TRBJ1-2; D possibly corresponds to TRBD1 (5 bases). V was cut by 5 bases and J by 8 bases, with 9 bases left in between. Germline V gene sequence: CDR1 SGHAT, CDR2 FQNNGV. CDR3 size: 11 residues. CDR3 region: CASSLRGGYTF. The CDR3 DNA is TGTGCCAGCAGCCTAAGGGGAGGCTACACCTTC.

The rearrangement joins TRBV27 to TRBJ1-5, with a weak D call TRBD1 (6 bases). Trimming removed 3 bases from V and 5 bases from J, with 14 bases in between. The CDR3 contains 15 residues. Looked up from germline, CDR1 is MNHEY and CDR2 is SMNVEV (reference sequence). The CDR3 region is CASSFIWGADQPQHF. The CDR3 region has the DNA TGTGCCAGCAGTTTCATTTGGGGGGCTGATCAGCCCCAGCATTTT.

This clone was seen once. The chain couples TRBV14 to TRBJ1-6, with D perhaps matching TRBD1 (5 bases). This CDR3 is built from 15 residues. CDR1 is SGHDN, CDR2 FVKESK, per germline. V was pared by 4 bases and J by 7 bases, with 14 bases between. The CDR3 sequence is CASSPRTSPNSPLHF. CDR3 nucleotide sequence: TGTGCCAGCAGCCCACGGACAAGCCCAAATTCACCCCTCCACTTT.

This chain joins TRBV2 and TRBJ1-3; D may be TRBD1 (6 bases). Deletions cut 7 bases from V and 0 bases from J, with 25 bases between. In germline, CDR1 is SNHLY, CDR2 FYNNEI. CDR3 length: 19 residues. CDR3 sequence: CASTRILGGLANSGNTIYF. The CDR3 DNA reads TGTGCCAGCACTCGCATTTTGGGGGGCCTAGCGAACTCTGGAAACACCATATATTTT.

V is TRBV6-4 and J is TRBJ1-6; D is ambiguous. The germline V gene encodes CDR1 MRHNA and CDR2 SNTAGT. Trimming left V 3 bases short and J 11 bases short, with 14 bases between. The CDR3 has 14 amino acids. The CDR3, as DNA: TGTGCCAGCAGTGATGGCCGGAGCGGGACACCCCTCCACTTT. It specifies CASSDGRSGTPLHF.

The table lists this clone with a count of one. V and J are TRBV7-2 and TRBJ2-7; TRBD1 might be the D (6 bases). Germline CDR1 and CDR2: SGHTA and FQGNSA. This CDR3 is 14 amino acids long. Deletions cut 5 bases from V and 1 base from J, with 12 bases between. The DNA of the CDR3 is TGTGCCAGCAGCGTACAGGGTAATTCCTACGAGCAGTACTTC. Its translation is CASSVQGNSYEQYF.

This clone was counted once. The chain uses TRBV5-1 and TRBJ2-2; D ambiguous. CDR3 length: 15 amino acids. Germline V gene sequence: CDR1 SGHRS, CDR2 YFSETQ. V gave up 1 base and J gave up 0 bases, with 7 bases separating them. CDR3: CASSLIAANTGELFF. The CDR3, as DNA: TGCGCCAGCAGCTTGATAGCAGCGAACACCGGGGAGCTGTTTTTT.

The chain uses TRBV5-1 and TRBJ1-5, with 9 bases fitting TRBD1. This CDR3 region has 16 residues. The germline gives CDR1 SGHRS, CDR2 YFSETQ. V lost 0 bases, J lost 4 bases, and 5 bases stayed unmatched. The CDR3 DNA sequence: TGCGCCAGCAGCTTGGCCCCCGGGACAGGGAATCAGCCCCAGCATTTT. This gives the protein CASSLAPGTGNQPQHF.

The chain links TRBV10-2 to TRBJ2-2; the D is unclear. Trimming removed 2 bases from V and 4 bases from J, with 5 bases in between. This CDR3 contains 13 residues. Germline V CDR1 and CDR2: WSHSY, SAAADI. The CDR3 bases are TGCGCCAGCAGTGAGCCAAGCACCGGGGAGCTGTTTTTT. Amino acids: CASSEPSTGELFF.

V is TRBV19 and J is TRBJ1-1; possibly TRBD1 for D (6 bases). CDR3 length equals 15 residues. Germline loops: CDR1 LNHDA, CDR2 SQIVND (reference sequence). V lost 6 bases and J lost 0, with 14 bases in between. The CDR3 region is CASRATGLMNTEAFF. DNA of the CDR3: TGTGCCAGTAGAGCCACAGGGCTCATGAACACTGAAGCTTTCTTT.

This clone was detected once. This chain joins TRBV5-4 and TRBJ1-2, with unresolved D. The CDR3 extends over 15 amino acids. The V and J ends lost 3 bases and 4 bases respectively, with 16 bases between them. Germline V gene lookup returns CDR1 SGHNT and CDR2 YYREEE (reference sequence). CDR3 bases: TGTGCCAGCAGCTCCGACACGCAGCCCCGCTATGGCTACACCTTC. It translates to CASSSDTQPRYGYTF.